The 22 T cell receptor beta chains in this list originate from one sample, sequenced in a study of OX40 agonist ivuxolimab in advanced cancers. TCRdb's copy holds only in-frame clones and misses some; the assay was immunoSEQ multiplex PCR. The repertoire includes 15,000 to 20,000 clones, 80% to 90% of them detected once, and approximately 60% sits in the top ten. Source: CD4+ or CD8+ T cells sorted from blood, taken in a trial of the OX40 agonist ivuxolimab. These receptors were collected from an adult with an advanced solid tumor such as melanoma, head and neck, liver or kidney cancer.

The rearrangement links TRBV19 to TRBJ1-1, with 8 bases fitting TRBD1. CDR3 length equals 15 residues. The ends lost 3 bases at V and 1 base at J; junction bases unmatched: 4. Germline V lookup: CDR1 LNHDA, CDR2 SQIVND (reference sequence). The CDR3 reads CASSMAGGGNTEAFF. Written as DNA, the CDR3 is TGTGCCAGTAGTATGGCAGGGGGCGGGAACACTGAAGCTTTCTTT.

This rearrangement joins TRBV2 to TRBJ2-3; TRBD2 matches 8 bases. CDR3 length: 16 amino acids. Germline V gene data show CDR1 as SNHLY and CDR2 as FYNNEI. V shed 3 bases and J 4 bases; nucleotides not matched to a gene: 9. CDR3 protein: CASSDPGLGGPDTQYF. The DNA of the CDR3 is TGTGCCAGCAGTGATCCGGGACTAGGTGGTCCAGATACGCAGTATTTT. Full variable domain (missing parts from reference TRBV2 and TRBJ2-3): EPEVTQTPSHQVTQMGQEVILRCVPISNHLYFYWYRQILGQKVEFLVSFYNNEISEKSEIFDDQFSVERPDGSNFTLKIRSTKLEDSAMYFCASSDPGLGGPDTQYFGPGTRLTVL.

The gene calls are TRBV7-9 and TRBJ2-7; D is possibly TRBD2 (6 bases). In germline, CDR1 is SEHNR, CDR2 FQNEAQ (reference sequence). The V and J ends lost 3 bases and 3 bases respectively, with 12 bases between them. This CDR3 is built from 14 residues. CDR3 nucleotide sequence: TGTGCCAGCAGCTTCGCGGTGGGGGGCTACGAGCAGTACTTC. Its protein product is CASSFAVGGYEQYF.

The chain employs TRBV4-1 and TRBJ1-6, with 7 bases that match TRBD1. The CDR3 spans 16 residues. V dropped 4 bases and J dropped 0; count of bases not matched to a gene: 3. Germline loops: CDR1 MGHRA, CDR2 YSYEKL. The chain's CDR3 is CASSPRQGSYNSPLHF. The DNA of the CDR3 is TGCGCCAGCAGCCCACGACAGGGCTCCTATAATTCACCCCTCCACTTT.

The chain joins TRBV7-6 to TRBJ2-7, with TRBD1 as a possible D gene (6 bases). V was cut by 6 bases and J by 2 bases, with 14 bases left in between. Germline V gene data show CDR1 as SGHVS and CDR2 as FNYEAQ. The length of the CDR3 is 14 residues. The CDR3 here is CASSPQGSTYEQYF. The DNA for the CDR3 is TGTGCCAGCAGTCCACAGGGCAGTACCTACGAGCAGTACTTC. The entire variable domain, with the rest obtained from reference TRBV7-6 and TRBJ2-7, is as follows: GAGVSQSPRYKVTKRGQDVALRCDPISGHVSLYWYRQALGQGPEFLTYFNYEAQQDKSGLPNDRFSAERPEGSISTLTIQRTEQRDSAMYRCASSPQGSTYEQYFGPGTRLTVT.

This rearrangement joins TRBV4-1 to TRBJ1-5; D may be TRBD1 (6 bases). The CDR3 runs 17 residues. V lost 1 base and J 0 bases, leaving 13 bases between the germline ends. CDR1 is MGHRA, CDR2 YSYEKL, per germline. DNA of the CDR3: TGCGCCAGCAGCCAAGGACGACAGGACTATAGCAATCAGCCCCAGCATTTT. Its translation: CASSQGRQDYSNQPQHF.

The chain uses TRBV4-1 and TRBJ1-1; D may be TRBD1 (6 bases). Germline CDR1 reads MGHRA; CDR2 reads YSYEKL. There are 15 residues in the CDR3. Trimming stripped 4 bases from V and 2 bases from J, with 14 bases between. CDR3 region: CASSLQGGGNTEAFF. In nucleotides, the CDR3 is TGCGCCAGCAGCCTACAGGGAGGGGGAAACACTGAAGCTTTCTTT.

The chain links TRBV6-1 to TRBJ2-1, with 7 bases matching TRBD2. CDR3 size: 13 residues. J was trimmed by 4 bases and V by 6 bases; bases with no gene match: 3. Germline-derived CDR1 and CDR2 are MNHNS and SASEGT. Written as DNA, the CDR3 is TGTGCCAGCAGCAAGGGACTATACAATGAGCAGTTCTTC. This codes for CASSKGLYNEQFF.

The rearrangement links TRBV27 to TRBJ2-7, with 9 bases fitting TRBD1. Germline V CDR1 and CDR2: MNHEY, SMNVEV (reference sequence). The CDR3 covers 13 residues. The V and J ends lost 5 bases and 2 bases, in that order; junction bases with no gene match: 1. CDR3 sequence reads: CASSRQGAYEQYF. Written as DNA, the CDR3 is TGTGCCAGCAGTCGACAGGGGGCCTACGAGCAGTACTTC.

This chain connects TRBV28 to TRBJ2-7, with 10 bases identical to TRBD2. Germline CDR1 reads MDHEN; CDR2 reads SYDVKM. Trimming cost V 5 bases and J 4 bases; bases outside gene matches: 11. This CDR3 is 16 amino acids long. DNA of the CDR3: TGTGCCAGCAGTCCCTATTCTAGCGGGAGAACTTACGAGCAGTACTTC. Protein sequence: CASSPYSSGRTYEQYF.

This rearrangement joins TRBV4-1 to TRBJ1-2, with no clear D. CDR1 and CDR2 from the germline V gene are MGHRA and YSYEKL. The CDR3 is 14 residues long. The V gene lost 3 bases and the J gene lost 2 bases, with 10 bases spanning the gap. The CDR3 here is CASSHRRENYGYTF. Written as DNA, the CDR3 is TGCGCCAGCAGCCACAGGAGAGAGAACTATGGCTACACCTTC.

V is TRBV19 and J is TRBJ2-2; TRBD2 is a possible D gene (7 bases). Germline V gene data show CDR1 as LNHDA and CDR2 as SQIVND (reference sequence). This CDR3 has 15 residues. Trimming took off 5 bases at V and 6 bases at J, with 16 bases between the two ends. CDR3 amino acids: CASSPLGGAAGELFF. The CDR3 nucleotides are TGTGCCAGTAGTCCCCTAGGGGGGGCTGCCGGGGAGCTGTTTTTT.

This chain joins TRBV4-1 and TRBJ2-7; 12 nucleotides align to TRBD1. V shed 1 base, J shed 11 bases, and the junction held 6 bases outside the gene matches. The CDR3 is made up of 14 amino acids. From germline, CDR1 is MGHRA and CDR2 YSYEKL. The CDR3 nucleotides read TGCGCCAGCAGCCAAGCTACCGGGACAGGGGGCAAGTACTTC. Amino acid sequence: CASSQATGTGGKYF.

The gene calls are TRBV5-1 and TRBJ1-6; D unresolved. Germline V gives CDR1 SGHRS, CDR2 YFSETQ. V lost 1 base and J lost 10, with 12 bases in between. The CDR3 runs 14 residues. CDR3 sequence (DNA): TGCGCCAGCAGCTTGTGGGGAGAAAGCTCACCCCTCCACTTT. It yields the protein CASSLWGESSPLHF.

The J gene is TRBJ1-6, the V gene TRBV6-1, with no clear D. Deletions cut 2 bases from V and 0 bases from J, with 8 bases between. The CDR3 sequence is 16 residues long. The germline V gene has CDR1 MNHNS and CDR2 SASEGT. For the CDR3, the DNA is TGTGCCAGCAGTGAATTGGGGAGCTCCTATAATTCACCCCTCCACTTT. Amino acids: CASSELGSSYNSPLHF.

This rearrangement joins TRBV4-1 to TRBJ2-3, with 8 bases lining up with TRBD1. The germline CDR1 and CDR2 sequences are MGHRA and YSYEKL. The CDR3 sequence is 15 residues long. J lost 6 bases, V lost 0 bases, and 5 bases had no gene match. The CDR3 sequence is CASSQEQGGRDTQYF. CDR3 DNA: TGCGCCAGCAGCCAAGAACAGGGGGGCCGGGATACGCAGTATTTT.

The chain is built from TRBV10-2 and TRBJ2-7; 10 bases fit TRBD1. V was pared by 2 bases and J by 3 bases, with 4 bases of the junction left unmatched. The CDR3 contains 15 residues. CDR1 is WSHSY, CDR2 SAAADI, per germline. In nucleotides, the CDR3 is TGCGCCAGCAGTGAGGGGACAGGGGTGATCTACGAGCAGTACTTC. It specifies CASSEGTGVIYEQYF.

The V gene is TRBV6-5, the J gene TRBJ2-1; unclear D gene. V lost 0 bases to trimming and J lost 7 bases, with 1 base between them. The CDR3 totals 11 residues. Germline V CDR1 and CDR2: MNHEY, SVGAGI. This CDR3 reads CASSYSNEQFF. The CDR3 nucleotides are TGTGCCAGCAGTTACTCAAATGAGCAGTTCTTC.

V and J are TRBV28 and TRBJ2-1, with D maybe TRBD2 (6 bases). The V end was cut by 6 bases, the J end by 0 bases, with 15 bases between. The germline gives CDR1 MDHEN, CDR2 SYDVKM. CDR3 length: 16 amino acids. In DNA, the CDR3 is TGTGCCAGCAGGACCCGGGAGCCGAGCTCCTACAATGAGCAGTTCTTC. Amino acids: CASRTREPSSYNEQFF.

The chain combines TRBV25-1 with TRBJ2-1, with TRBD1 matching 9 bases. Germline CDR1 MGHDK, CDR2 SYGVNS. CDR3 length: 16 residues. V gave up 4 bases and J gave up 9 bases; unmatched junction bases: 13. CDR3 nucleotides: TGTGCCAGCAGTGGAGAGCCGGGACAGGGAGATGTTGAGCAGTTCTTC. Encoded protein: CASSGEPGQGDVEQFF.

The sample holds a few counts of this clone. This chain uses TRBV5-6 with TRBJ1-2; TRBD1 matches 7 bases. The length of the CDR3 is 15 residues. Germline V gene sequence: CDR1 SGHDT, CDR2 YYEEEE. J lost 7 bases, V lost 1 base, and 10 bases had no gene match. The CDR3 DNA sequence: TGTGCCAGCAGCTTGTTGACAGGGAAGTCCTCTGGCTACACCTTC. The encoded protein is CASSLLTGKSSGYTF.

J is TRBJ2-1 and V is TRBV7-2, with TRBD2 matching over 9 bases. Germline CDR1 is SGHTA and CDR2 is FQGNSA. Trimming removed 0 bases from V and 5 bases from J; junction bases left unmatched: 2. The CDR3 is 15 amino acids. For the CDR3, the DNA is TGTGCCAGCAGCTTAGCGTCTAGCGGGAACAATGAGCAGTTCTTC. Protein product: CASSLASSGNNEQFF.